What follows are 5 T cell receptor beta chains derived from one specimen sequenced in a study of Graves' ophthalmopathy and Graves' hyperthyroidism. RNA transcripts were the source from which TCR beta CDR3 regions were amplified. First-round RT-PCR used HTBI primers; second-round multiplex PCR followed. Each CDR3 protein is one row after TCRdb ran MiXCR on the multiplex PCR reads. In the table there are hundreds of thousands of distinct CDR3 sequences, around 50% of which are singletons. Input material: peripheral blood. These TCRs come from an adult man with Graves' ophthalmopathy.

This clonotype was seen only once. This chain joins TRBV28 and TRBJ2-7, with D unclear. V was trimmed by 6 bases and J by 2 bases, leaving 14 bases between them. The germline V gene encodes CDR1 MDHEN and CDR2 SYDVKM. The CDR3 is 14 amino acids. CDR3: CASSRSGSTYEQYF. The DNA for the CDR3 is TGTGCCAGCAGCCGCTCGGGCAGTACCTACGAGCAGTACTTC.

This clonotype was detected many times. The J gene is TRBJ1-2, the V gene TRBV24-1, with 8 nucleotides matching TRBD1. J lost 4 bases, V lost 3 bases, and 3 bases had no gene match. This CDR3 region has 14 residues. Germline CDR1 KGHDR, CDR2 SFDVKD. The CDR3 loop reads CATSDQDRVYGYTF. In nucleotides, the CDR3 is TGTGCCACCAGTGATCAGGACAGGGTCTATGGCTACACCTTC.

This clonotype was seen a few times. The chain recombines TRBV20-1 with TRBJ2-2; no clear D. Trimming removed 0 bases at V and 5 bases at J, with 7 bases between. Germline V gene sequence: CDR1 DFQATT, CDR2 SNEGSKA (reference sequence). The CDR3 contains 13 residues. Here the CDR3 DNA reads TGCAGTGCTAGAGATGGGAAAACCGGGGAGCTGTTTTTT. Amino acids: CSARDGKTGELFF.

This chain links TRBV9 with TRBJ1-1, with unresolved D. V was clipped by 3 bases and J by 1 base, with 7 bases between them. Per the germline V gene, CDR1 is SGDLS and CDR2 is YYNGEE. The CDR3 runs 13 residues. Here the CDR3 reads CASSALGNTEAFF. The DNA of the CDR3 is TGTGCCAGCAGCGCCCTAGGGAACACTGAAGCTTTCTTT.

V gene TRBV10-2 combines with J gene TRBJ1-2, with TRBD1 as a possible D gene (5 bases). V was clipped by 0 bases and J by 4 bases, with 15 bases between them. The CDR3 is 16 amino acids. CDR1 and CDR2 (germline): WSHSY, SAAADI. The DNA of the CDR3 is TGCGCCAGCAGTGAGTCGCTCAGGGCCCCGAGCTATGGCTACACCTTC. Its translation: CASSESLRAPSYGYTF.